This T cell receptor (beta chain) was captured in a study of T cells in Graves' hyperthyroidism and ophthalmopathy. Overall study context: At initial diagnosis, before any treatment had begun, peripheral blood was obtained.

PBMCs were sourced from approximately 9.3 ml fresh peripheral blood. RNA transcripts yielded amplified TCR beta CDR3 regions. In the first-round RT-PCR of the TCR CDR3, the HTBI primer set was used. TCRdb processed the multiplex PCR reads anew with MiXCR; each CDR3 protein has one entry. The profile shows over 250,000 distinct CDR3 sequences, over 15% of them singletons. Sequencing was carried out using blood. The sequence came from an older woman with Graves' ophthalmopathy.

The CDR3 coding sequence is TGTGCCAGCAGCTTAGATGGCAGGGGGACAGCCCAGCATTTT. Translated: CASSLDGRGTAQHF. The V and J genes are TRBV7-2 and TRBJ1-5; TRBD1 matches 7 bases. J was trimmed by 11 bases and V by 1 base; bases with no gene match: 8. The germline V gene has CDR1 SGHTA and CDR2 FQGNSA. The CDR3 spans 14 residues.